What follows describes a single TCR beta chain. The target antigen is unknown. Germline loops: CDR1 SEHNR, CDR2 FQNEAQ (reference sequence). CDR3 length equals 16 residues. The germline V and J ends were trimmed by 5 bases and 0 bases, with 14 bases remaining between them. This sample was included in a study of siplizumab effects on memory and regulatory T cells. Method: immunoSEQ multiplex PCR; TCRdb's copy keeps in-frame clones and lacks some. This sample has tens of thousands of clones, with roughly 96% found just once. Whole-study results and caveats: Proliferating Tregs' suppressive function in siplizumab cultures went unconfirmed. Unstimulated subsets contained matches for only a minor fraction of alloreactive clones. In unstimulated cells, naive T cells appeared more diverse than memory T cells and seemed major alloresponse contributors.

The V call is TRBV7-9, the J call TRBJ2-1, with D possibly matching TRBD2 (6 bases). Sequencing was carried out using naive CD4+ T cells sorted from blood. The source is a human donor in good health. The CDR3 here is CASSPGGAFSYNEQFF. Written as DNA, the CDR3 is TGTGCCAGCAGCCCAGGAGGGGCCTTCTCCTACAATGAGCAGTTCTTC. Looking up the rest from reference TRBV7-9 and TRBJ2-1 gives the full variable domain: DTGVSQNPRHKITKRGQNVTFRCDPISEHNRLYWYRQTLGQGPEFLTYFQNEAQLEKSRLLSDRFSAERPKGSFSTLEIQRTEQGDSAMYLCASSPGGAFSYNEQFFGPGTRLTVL.